This T cell receptor beta chain was found in a study of T cell responses to AZD1222 COVID-19 vaccine. General study points: White British donors predominated, females outnumbered males, and clonal diversity was possibly underestimated. Seropositive AZD1222 recipients at baseline numbered only 5 or 6. Repertoires were obtained solely post-peak T cell response.

The V end was cut by 7 bases, the J end by 6 bases, with 10 bases between. CDR3 length equals 12 residues. Germline-derived CDR1 and CDR2 are LGHNT and FRNRAP. Sequencing used immunoSEQ multiplex PCR; TCRdb keeps in-frame clones, though not all of them. The sample contains over 85,000 clones, around 90% of which appear only once. Worth noting for this clone: What it recognizes is unknown.

Here the sequenced sample was peripheral blood, taken 28 days after the second AZD1222 dose. The chain is built from TRBV12-5 and TRBJ2-1, with D unclear. The receptor comes from an adult who received the AZD1222 COVID-19 vaccine. In nucleotides, the CDR3 is TGTGCTAGTGTGTCCGCGTCCAATGAGCAGTTCTTC. Its translation: CASVSASNEQFF.